Listed below are T cell receptor beta chains from one sample, sequenced in a study of T cell responses to AZD1222 COVID-19 vaccine. Some clones are missing from TCRdb's copy, which holds only in-frame ones; the method was immunoSEQ multiplex PCR. The sample has around 150,000 clones, roughly 89% seen once. The sequences come from peripheral blood, collected on day 0 of AZD1222 vaccination. These receptors originate from an adult in good health. Each CDR3 is given with its conserved first and last residue. The D gene is left open where the match is weak. The listing skips clone size in some rows; elsewhere it reads once, few, many or a size class.

V	J	size	D	CDR3	DNA
TRBV11-2	TRBJ2-1	once	-	CASSLELSYNEQFF	TGTGCCAGCAGCTTAGAGCTGTCCTACAATGAGCAGTTCTTC
TRBV5-1	TRBJ1-2	-	TRBD1	CASSRGQGAYGYTF	TGCGCCAGCAGCAGAGGACAGGGCGCCTATGGCTACACCTTC
TRBV2	TRBJ1-5	-	-	CASSAGVANQPQHF	TGTGCCAGCAGTGCAGGGGTCGCAAATCAGCCCCAGCATTTT
TRBV28	TRBJ1-1	-	TRBD1	CASIRGQVNTEAFF	TGTGCCAGCATTCGGGGACAGGTGAACACTGAAGCTTTCTTT
TRBV27	TRBJ2-1	-	-	CAILPGARPFYNEQFF	TGTGCCATCCTCCCCGGGGCGCGTCCCTTTTACAATGAGCAGTTCTTC
TRBV14	TRBJ2-4	-	-	CASSQDGRAPKNIQYF	TGTGCCAGCAGCCAAGACGGCAGGGCCCCCAAAAACATTCAGTACTTC
TRBV27	TRBJ1-2	-	-	CASSASTGTKGGYTF	TGTGCCAGCAGTGCCTCCACCGGGACAAAGGGCGGCTACACCTTC
TRBV28	TRBJ1-1	-	-	CASSLRTAGKYEAFF	TGTGCCAGCAGCCTGCGGACAGCGGGTAAATATGAAGCTTTCTTT
TRBV7-8	TRBJ2-7	-	TRBD1	CASSSLDRRTYEQYF	TGTGCCAGCAGCTCACTGGACAGGAGAACCTACGAGCAGTACTTC
TRBV28	TRBJ1-6	-	-	CASSLAPSGSPLHF	TGTGCCAGCAGTTTAGCCCCCAGCGGCTCACCCCTCCACTTT
TRBV7-8	TRBJ2-2	-	TRBD2	CASSIGLAGGYSNTGELFF	TGTGCCAGCAGCATAGGACTAGCGGGGGGCTACTCGAACACCGGGGAGCTGTTTTTT
TRBV4-2	TRBJ2-3	-	TRBD2	CASSQGNGGAADTQYF	TGTGCCAGCAGCCAAGGAAACGGGGGGGCGGCAGATACGCAGTATTTT
TRBV13	TRBJ2-7	-	-	CASSLADDEQYF	TGTGCCAGCAGCTTAGCTGATGACGAGCAGTACTTC
TRBV2	TRBJ1-4	-	TRBD1	CASFQGDEKLFF	TGTGCCAGTTTTCAGGGGGACGAAAAACTGTTTTTT
TRBV3-1/TRBV3-2	TRBJ1-5	-	-	CASSQTQGSVNQPQHF	TGTGCCAGCAGCCAGACACAGGGTTCGGTCAATCAGCCCCAGCATTTT
TRBV19	TRBJ1-6	-	-	CASSMRQGSSSPLHF	TGTGCCAGTAGTATGCGTCAGGGGAGTAGTTCACCCCTCCACTTT
TRBV3-1/TRBV3-2	TRBJ1-2	-	-	CASSQVSPSNGYTF	TGTGCCAGCAGCCAAGTATCACCGTCTAATGGCTACACCTTC
TRBV19	TRBJ1-6	-	-	CASSPLNGPLHF	TGTGCCAGTAGTCCTCTTAATGGCCCCCTCCACTTT
TRBV7-9	TRBJ1-1	once	-	CASSLGSGRDTEAFF	TGTGCCAGCAGCTTAGGTTCTGGACGTGACACTGAAGCTTTCTTT
TRBV29-1	TRBJ1-2	-	-	CSAQGFGVHGYTF	TGCAGCGCCCAAGGCTTTGGCGTCCATGGCTACACCTTC
TRBV5-5	TRBJ1-6	-	-	CASSSPGTWGPLHF	TGTGCCAGCAGCTCCCCCGGGACATGGGGCCCCCTCCACTTT
TRBV11-2	TRBJ2-1	once	-	CASSSGVGVGEQFF	TGTGCCAGCAGCTCTGGAGTAGGGGTAGGTGAGCAGTTCTTC
TRBV18	TRBJ1-2	-	-	CASSPIPSGGLEGFGYTF	TGTGCCAGCTCACCGATCCCCAGCGGGGGCTTAGAGGGTTTTGGCTACACCTTC
TRBV19	TRBJ1-6	-	-	CASSIIRTVNSPLHF	TGTGCCAGTAGTATTATTCGGACAGTCAATTCACCCCTCCACTTT
TRBV5-1	TRBJ2-1	-	-	CASGDNDEQFF	TGCGCCAGCGGCGATAACGATGAGCAGTTCTTC
TRBV2	TRBJ1-6	-	-	CASKQINNSPLHF	TGTGCCAGCAAGCAGATAAATAATTCACCCCTCCACTTT
TRBV6-5	TRBJ1-5	few	-	CASVRGNQPQHF	TGTGCCTCGGTCAGGGGCAATCAGCCCCAGCATTTT
TRBV2	TRBJ2-3	-	-	CASRERFLAADTQYF	TGTGCCAGCAGGGAACGGTTCCTCGCTGCAGATACGCAGTATTTT
TRBV4-2	TRBJ2-7	-	-	CASSPDESYEQYF	TGTGCCAGCAGCCCTGATGAGTCGTACGAGCAGTACTTC
TRBV7-2	TRBJ1-1	once	TRBD1	CASRVDRGRNTEAFF	TGTGCCAGCAGAGTTGACAGGGGGCGGAACACTGAAGCTTTCTTT
TRBV2	TRBJ1-5	once	-	CASRGHNSNQPQHF	TGTGCCAGCCGGGGACATAATAGCAATCAGCCCCAGCATTTT
TRBV21-1	TRBJ1-6	-	-	CARHRGLESPLHF	TGTGCCCGCCACAGGGGGCTTGAGTCACCCCTCCACTTT
TRBV18	TRBJ2-5	-	-	CASSPPTALETQYF	TGTGCCAGCTCACCACCGACCGCTTTAGAGACCCAGTACTTC
TRBV27	TRBJ1-4	-	-	CASSLAARTAATNEKLFF	TGTGCCAGCAGTTTGGCCGCCCGGACAGCGGCAACTAATGAAAAACTGTTTTTT
TRBV13	TRBJ1-1	-	-	CASSLEAGEGTEAFF	TGTGCCAGCAGCTTAGAAGCAGGTGAGGGCACTGAAGCTTTCTTT
TRBV6-4	TRBJ2-1	-	-	CASSDSIKGGRNEQFF	TGTGCCAGCAGTGACTCGATAAAAGGGGGAAGGAATGAGCAGTTCTTC
TRBV5-8	TRBJ1-1	few	-	CASSLIPEMNTEAFF	TGTGCCAGCAGCTTGATCCCCGAAATGAACACTGAAGCTTTCTTT
TRBV18	TRBJ2-1	-	-	CASSLLRLDWLNEQFF	TGTGCCAGCTCACTCCTTAGACTAGATTGGCTCAATGAGCAGTTCTTC
TRBV9	TRBJ1-2	-	-	CASSTGRGYTF	TGTGCCAGCAGCACCGGACGGGGCTACACCTTC
TRBV4-2	TRBJ2-7	-	TRBD1	CASSQELTQGAYEQYF	TGTGCCAGCAGCCAAGAATTGACACAGGGGGCCTACGAGCAGTACTTC
TRBV19	TRBJ2-1	-	TRBD2	CASKSPGREGYNEQFF	TGTGCCAGCAAGTCGCCAGGACGGGAGGGCTACAATGAGCAGTTCTTC
TRBV7-9	TRBJ1-1	-	-	CASSQGTGEAFF	TGTGCCAGCAGCCAAGGCACGGGGGAAGCTTTCTTT
TRBV5-1	TRBJ2-7	-	TRBD2	CASSLPGTSGDEQYF	TGCGCCAGCAGCCTACCCGGGACTAGCGGAGACGAGCAGTACTTC
TRBV4-1	TRBJ1-1	-	-	CASSQAGDLNTEAFF	TGCGCCAGCAGCCAAGCGGGAGATTTGAACACTGAAGCTTTCTTT
TRBV5-1	TRBJ2-6	-	-	CASSLGYDNSGANVLTF	TGCGCCAGCAGCTTGGGATACGATAACTCTGGGGCCAACGTCCTGACTTTC
TRBV5-1	TRBJ1-3	-	-	CASSLAPFSGNTIYF	TGCGCCAGCAGCTTGGCTCCCTTCTCTGGAAACACCATATATTTT
TRBV29-1	TRBJ1-5	-	-	CSIWEPQHF	TGCAGCATCTGGGAGCCCCAGCATTTT
TRBV6-6	TRBJ1-2	-	-	CASSYKAAEGYTF	TGTGCCAGCAGTTACAAGGCAGCAGAAGGCTACACCTTC
TRBV2	TRBJ2-1	-	TRBD1	CARGTGGRNEQFF	TGTGCCAGGGGGACAGGGGGAAGAAATGAGCAGTTCTTC
TRBV2	TRBJ1-2	-	-	CASSRGRGDGYTF	TGTGCCTCCTCTCGAGGGAGAGGGGATGGCTACACCTTC
TRBV5-6	TRBJ2-5	-	TRBD2	CASSTGGGQETQYF	TGTGCCAGCAGCACTGGGGGGGGACAAGAGACCCAGTACTTC
TRBV4-2	TRBJ2-1	-	TRBD2	CASSQAILLAGAYNEQFF	TGTGCCAGCAGCCAAGCTATTCTACTAGCGGGAGCCTACAATGAGCAGTTCTTC